This T cell receptor beta chain was identified in a study of early T cells in non-severe SARS-CoV-2 infection. Study background: Whole-blood bulk RNA, unsorted, was sequenced, and chains were unpaired.

This clonotype was observed many times. Molecules of cDNA were individually given unique molecular identifiers that were attached to them. In TCRdb, the 5' RACE reads were re-called with MiXCR into one record per CDR3 protein. The sample shows about 57,000 distinct CDR3 sequences, approximately 9.3% of them seen only once. This clonotype originated in an adult who was a healthcare worker with PCR-confirmed SARS-CoV-2 infection or an uninfected control (not recorded which). The sample was whole blood.

In nucleotides, the CDR3 is TGTGCCAGCAGCTTGGGGCGTCGCCCCTACGAGCAGTACTTC. This gives the protein CASSLGRRPYEQYF. This rearrangement joins TRBV5-4 to TRBJ2-7; no clear D. Trimming cost V 0 bases and J 2 bases, with 9 bases left between them. CDR1 and CDR2 from the germline V gene are SGHNT and YYREEE (reference sequence). The CDR3 totals 14 residues.